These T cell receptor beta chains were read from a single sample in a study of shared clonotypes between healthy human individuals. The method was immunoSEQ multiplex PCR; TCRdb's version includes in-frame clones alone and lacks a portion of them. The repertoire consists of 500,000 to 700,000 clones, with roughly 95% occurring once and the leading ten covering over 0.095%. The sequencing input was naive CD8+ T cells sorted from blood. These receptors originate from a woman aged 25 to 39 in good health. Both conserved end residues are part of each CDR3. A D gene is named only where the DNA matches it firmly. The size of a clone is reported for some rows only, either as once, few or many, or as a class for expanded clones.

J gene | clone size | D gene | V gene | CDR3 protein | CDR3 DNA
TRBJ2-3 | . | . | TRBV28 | CASSLEQSATLHTDTQYF | TGTGCCAGCAGTTTAGAACAGTCGGCAACACTACACACAGATACGCAGTATTTT
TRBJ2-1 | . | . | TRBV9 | CASSVAGLEGDEQFF | TGTGCCAGCAGCGTAGCAGGGCTAGAAGGGGATGAGCAGTTCTTC
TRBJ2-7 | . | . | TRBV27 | CASSPQGGGYEQYF | TGTGCCAGCAGTCCGCAGGGTGGAGGCTACGAGCAGTACTTC
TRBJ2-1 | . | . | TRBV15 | CATSRDREIDEQFF | TGTGCCACCAGCAGAGATCGGGAGATCGATGAGCAGTTCTTC
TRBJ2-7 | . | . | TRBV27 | CASSQLGSYEQYF | TGTGCCAGCAGTCAGTTGGGATCCTACGAGCAGTACTTC
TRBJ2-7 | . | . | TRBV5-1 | CASSLAWGRAYEQYF | TGCGCCAGCAGCTTGGCTTGGGGCCGAGCCTACGAGCAGTACTTC
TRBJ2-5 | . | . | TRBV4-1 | CASSHGRTVPETQYF | TGCGCCAGCAGCCATGGACGGACAGTCCCAGAGACCCAGTACTTC
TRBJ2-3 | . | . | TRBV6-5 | CASSTGHSDTQYF | TGTGCCAGCAGTACGGGGCACTCAGATACGCAGTATTTT
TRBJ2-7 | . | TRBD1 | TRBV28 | CASSNRQGGIYEQYF | TGTGCCAGCAGTAACAGACAGGGGGGGATCTACGAGCAGTACTTC
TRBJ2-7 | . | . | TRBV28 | CASSYQDRSSSYEQYF | TGTGCCAGCAGTTATCAAGACAGGTCAAGCTCCTACGAGCAGTACTTC
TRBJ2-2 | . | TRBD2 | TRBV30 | CAWSVLAGGSGELFF | TGTGCCTGGAGTGTTCTAGCGGGAGGTTCCGGGGAGCTGTTTTTT
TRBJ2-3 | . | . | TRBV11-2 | CASSLYPTSTDTQYF | TGTGCCAGCAGCTTATACCCTACTAGCACAGATACGCAGTATTTT
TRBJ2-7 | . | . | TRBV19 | CASSIQPIEGPNYEQYF | TGTGCCAGTAGTATCCAACCTATTGAAGGCCCGAATTACGAGCAGTACTTC
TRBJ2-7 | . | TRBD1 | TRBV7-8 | CASSSSGTGGIDEQYF | TGTGCCAGCAGCTCGTCCGGGACAGGGGGGATTGACGAGCAGTACTTC
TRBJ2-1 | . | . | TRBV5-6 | CASSGVHPNEQFF | TGTGCCAGCAGCGGGGTTCATCCCAATGAGCAGTTCTTC
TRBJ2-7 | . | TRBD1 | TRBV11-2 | CASSLGTARDRGTYEQYF | TGTGCCAGCAGCTTAGGGACTGCCCGGGACAGGGGTACCTACGAGCAGTACTTC
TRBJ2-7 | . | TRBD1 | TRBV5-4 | CASSPRDRGPYEQYF | TGTGCCAGCAGCCCCCGTGACAGGGGCCCCTACGAGCAGTACTTC
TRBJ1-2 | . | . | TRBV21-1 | CASSITGGPFYGYTF | TGTGCCAGCAGCATAACAGGGGGGCCCTTCTATGGCTACACCTTC
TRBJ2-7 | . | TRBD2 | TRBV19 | CASSIATSGGAYEQYF | TGTGCCAGTAGTATAGCGACTAGCGGGGGAGCCTACGAGCAGTACTTC
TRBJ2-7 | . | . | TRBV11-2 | CASSLGPPGGRGFSYEQYF | TGTGCCAGCAGCTTAGGCCCCCCCGGGGGGCGGGGGTTCTCCTACGAGCAGTACTTC
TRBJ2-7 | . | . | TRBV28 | CASSLYAGSSYEQYF | TGTGCCAGCAGTTTATACGCGGGATCCTCCTACGAGCAGTACTTC
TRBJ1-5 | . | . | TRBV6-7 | CASSYSMSQNNQPQHF | TGTGCCAGCAGTTACTCGATGTCTCAGAACAATCAGCCCCAGCATTTT
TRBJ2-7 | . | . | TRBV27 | CASSPSGTYEQYF | TGTGCCAGCAGCCCCAGCGGAACCTACGAGCAGTACTTC
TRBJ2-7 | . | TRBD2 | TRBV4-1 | CASSLPSGSSYEQYF | TGCGCCAGCAGCCTTCCTAGCGGAAGCTCCTACGAGCAGTACTTC
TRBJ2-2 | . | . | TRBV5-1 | CASSWPDGELFF | TGCGCCAGCAGCTGGCCGGACGGGGAGCTGTTTTTT
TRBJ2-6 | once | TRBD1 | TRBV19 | CASSIKLAQGGSGANVLTF | TGTGCCAGTAGTATTAAATTGGCACAGGGGGGATCTGGGGCCAACGTCCTGACTTTC
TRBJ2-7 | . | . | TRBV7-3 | CASSFGPAYEQYF | TGTGCCAGCAGCTTTGGACCGGCCTACGAGCAGTACTTC
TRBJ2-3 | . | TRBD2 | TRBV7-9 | CASSSLAGVTDTQYF | TGTGCCAGCAGCTCCTTAGCGGGAGTCACAGATACGCAGTATTTT
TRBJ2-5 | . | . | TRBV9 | CASSRTIGETQYF | TGTGCCAGCAGCCGGACAATCGGAGAGACCCAGTACTTC
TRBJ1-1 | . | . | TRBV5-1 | CASRRDYWGLLINTEAFF | TGCGCCAGCAGAAGGGATTATTGGGGGCTACTCATAAACACTGAAGCTTTCTTT
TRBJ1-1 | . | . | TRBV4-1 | CASSQGWGNTEAFF | TGCGCCAGCAGCCAGGGGTGGGGGAACACTGAAGCTTTCTTT
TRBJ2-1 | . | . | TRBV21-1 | CASSKGPSSYNEQFF | TGTGCCAGCAGCAAGGGGCCGAGCTCCTACAATGAGCAGTTCTTC
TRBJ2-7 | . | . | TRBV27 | CASSLFALASYEQYF | TGTGCCAGCAGTTTATTCGCGCTAGCCTCCTACGAGCAGTACTTC
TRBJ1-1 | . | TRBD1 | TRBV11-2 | CASNSNRGAEAFF | TGTGCCAGCAACTCGAACAGGGGGGCTGAAGCTTTCTTT
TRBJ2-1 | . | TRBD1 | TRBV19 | CASSISLATGGPYNEQFF | TGTGCCAGTAGTATATCTTTGGCGACAGGGGGTCCCTACAATGAGCAGTTCTTC
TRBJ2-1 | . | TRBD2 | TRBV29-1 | CSVIRPGLAGGNVDNEQFF | TGCAGCGTCATTCGGCCGGGACTAGCGGGAGGGAACGTGGACAATGAGCAGTTCTTC
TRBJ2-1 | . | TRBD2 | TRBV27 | CASSKGTSGSYNEQFF | TGTGCCAGCAGTAAAGGGACTAGCGGGAGTTACAATGAGCAGTTCTTC
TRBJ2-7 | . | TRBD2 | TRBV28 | CASSLLAGGYEQYF | TGTGCCAGCAGTTTACTAGCGGGAGGTTACGAGCAGTACTTC
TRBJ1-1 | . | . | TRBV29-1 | CSVEDVEGWDTEAFF | TGCAGCGTTGAAGATGTTGAGGGGTGGGACACTGAAGCTTTCTTT
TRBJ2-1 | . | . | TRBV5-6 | CASSLQGGTNEQFF | TGTGCCAGCAGCTTGCAGGGGGGGACCAATGAGCAGTTCTTC
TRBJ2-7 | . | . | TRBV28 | CASTVEGEDYEQYF | TGTGCCAGCACGGTGGAGGGAGAAGACTACGAGCAGTACTTC